The 3 T cell receptor beta chains presented below share a single source sample, sequenced in a study of cytomegalovirus exposure and HLA in healthy donors. The PCR employed 60 Vbeta primers together with 13 Jbeta primers. Profiled with immunoSEQ multiplex PCR; TCRdb holds only in-frame clones, not every one. Here the sample spans about 140,000 clones, approximately 72% being singletons. Sequenced material: PBMCs. The source is a woman aged 55 to 70 in good health and CMV-seronegative.

The J gene is TRBJ1-2, the V gene TRBV7-3; TRBD1 aligns across 8 bases. V lost 5 bases to trimming and J lost 0 bases; unmatched junction nucleotides: 14. Germline CDR1 is SGHTA and CDR2 is FQGTGA. This CDR3 has 18 amino acids. The CDR3 spells CASSPSDRARGTNYGYTF. DNA of the CDR3: TGTGCCAGCAGCCCCTCGGACAGGGCGAGGGGGACTAACTATGGCTACACCTTC.

V usage is TRBV7-2 and J usage is TRBJ2-2; TRBD2 agrees at 7 bases. This CDR3 is built from 14 residues. Germline CDR1 and CDR2: SGHTA and FQGNSA. The ends lost 5 bases at V and 4 bases at J; junction bases unmatched: 4. In DNA form, the CDR3 reads TGTGCCAGCAGCCCCGGGAGGAGCACCGGGGAGCTGTTTTTT. Translation: CASSPGRSTGELFF.

The rearrangement uses TRBV27 and TRBJ1-1; the D gene is possibly TRBD1 (5 bases). CDR3 length equals 14 residues. Per germline, CDR1 MNHEY and CDR2 SMNVEV (reference sequence). V was cut by 6 bases and J by 0 bases, with 11 bases left in between. CDR3 DNA: TGTGCCAGCAGACCCGTGACAGTGAACACTGAAGCTTTCTTT. Translated, it gives CASRPVTVNTEAFF.